This entry lists 15 T cell receptor beta chains sequenced from one sample in a study of technical replicates of blood from several donors. Repertoires were generated with immunoSEQ multiplex PCR, while TCRdb's copy carries only in-frame clones and drops some. The table has thousands of clones, approximately 95% seen once. Sequencing was done on a sample of PBMCs. The receptors come from a human donor in good health.

This chain joins TRBV2 and TRBJ1-1; no reliable D call. The CDR3 has 14 residues. CDR1 SNHLY and CDR2 FYNNEI come from the germline V gene. V lost 4 bases and J lost 1, with 10 bases in between. CDR3 amino acids: CASSVLEGNTEAFF. The DNA for the CDR3 is TGTGCCAGCAGTGTCCTCGAGGGGAACACTGAAGCTTTCTTT.

The genes are TRBV18 and TRBJ1-2; 7 nucleotides agree with TRBD1. The germline CDR1 and CDR2 sequences are KGHSH and LQKENI. CDR3 length: 15 amino acids. V lost 3 bases and J lost 4; bases outside the gene matches: 8. The CDR3 is CASSPPGGFGYGYTF. The CDR3 coding sequence is TGTGCCAGCTCACCTCCAGGGGGGTTTGGCTATGGCTACACCTTC.

The V gene is TRBV30, the J gene TRBJ2-7; D remains unclear. Germline CDR1 GTSNPN, CDR2 SVGIG (reference sequence). This CDR3 has 14 residues. Trimming cost V 0 bases and J 3 bases, with 12 bases left between them. CDR3 protein: CAWSVGPGLYEQYF. The DNA for the CDR3 is TGTGCCTGGAGTGTAGGTCCGGGTCTCTACGAGCAGTACTTC.

The rearrangement links TRBV19 to TRBJ2-5; 7 bases are shared with TRBD2. The V gene's germline CDR1 is LNHDA and CDR2 SQIVND (reference sequence). V trimming: 5 bases; J trimming: 5 bases; junction bases outside the gene matches: 5. The CDR3 runs 13 residues. The CDR3 is CASSWGGSETQYF. The CDR3 DNA sequence: TGTGCCAGTAGTTGGGGGGGGTCGGAGACCCAGTACTTC.

The chain employs TRBV19 and TRBJ1-1; a weak D match, TRBD1 (5 bases). Germline CDR1 and CDR2: LNHDA and SQIVND (reference sequence). The V and J ends lost 6 bases and 1 base respectively, with 15 bases between them. This CDR3 region has 15 residues. The CDR3 DNA follows: TGTGCCAGTAGGCAAGTGGGGGGAGGGAACACTGAAGCTTTCTTT. Its protein is CASRQVGGGNTEAFF.

The rearrangement joins TRBV4-2 to TRBJ2-1, with D possibly being TRBD1 (5 bases). The CDR3 has 13 amino acids. Germline V CDR1 and CDR2: LGHNA, YNFKEQ. V lost 0 bases and J lost 10, with 10 bases in between. The CDR3 here is CASSQERSGEQFF. The DNA of the CDR3 is TGTGCCAGCAGCCAAGAACGGTCAGGGGAGCAGTTCTTC.

CDR3 coding DNA: TGCAGCGTTGAAACAGGGGGCGCGACCTACGAGCAGTACTTC. Amino acid sequence: CSVETGGATYEQYF. V gene TRBV29-1 combines with J gene TRBJ2-7; 9 nucleotides align to TRBD1. V lost 2 bases to trimming and J lost 2 bases; unmatched junction nucleotides: 4. Germline CDR1 and CDR2: SQVTM and ANQGSEA. The CDR3 is 14 residues long.

The chain joins TRBV9 to TRBJ2-5, with D possibly TRBD2 on 6 matching bases. Per the germline V gene, CDR1 is SGDLS and CDR2 is YYNGEE. The CDR3 covers 12 residues. Trimming took 3 bases from V and 7 from J, leaving 10 bases between them. CDR3 sequence: CASSGGTRTQYF. In nucleotides, the CDR3 is TGTGCCAGCAGCGGCGGGACCAGGACCCAGTACTTC.

V gene TRBV13 combines with J gene TRBJ2-5, with 10 bases that match TRBD2. Germline V CDR1 and CDR2: PRHDT, FYEKMQ (reference sequence). The V gene end was trimmed by 1 base and the J gene end by 7 bases; junction bases not matched to a gene: 9. This CDR3 region has 16 residues. CDR3 bases: TGTGCCAGCAGCTTAGAGGCTAGCGGGAGAGGCGGGACCCAGTACTTC. It encodes CASSLEASGRGGTQYF. Full variable domain (rest looked up from reference TRBV13 and TRBJ2-5): AAGVIQSPRHLIKEKRETATLKCYPIPRHDTVYWYQQGPGQDPQFLISFYEKMQSDKGSIPDRFSAQQFSDYHSELNMSSLELGDSALYFCASSLEASGRGGTQYFGPGTRLLVL.

The chain combines TRBV7-9 with TRBJ2-7, with 9 bases lining up with TRBD2. CDR3 length: 15 amino acids. V trimming: 3 bases; J trimming: 6 bases; junction bases outside the gene matches: 9. Germline V gene data show CDR1 as SEHNR and CDR2 as FQNEAQ (reference sequence). CDR3 bases: TGTGCCAGCAGCTTTTCTAGCGGGAAAGAGGGCGAGCAGTACTTC. Its protein is CASSFSSGKEGEQYF.

The chain carries TRBV25-1 and TRBJ2-1, with TRBD2 identical over 8 bases. V lost 6 bases to trimming and J lost 0 bases; unmatched junction nucleotides: 4. The V gene's germline CDR1 is MGHDK and CDR2 SYGVNS. The CDR3 totals 15 residues. DNA of the CDR3: TGTGCCAGCAGCCACAGCGGGAGCTCCTACAATGAGCAGTTCTTC. Amino acid sequence: CASSHSGSSYNEQFF.

The V call is TRBV19, the J call TRBJ2-7; 10 bases match TRBD1. V dropped 3 bases and J dropped 2; count of bases not matched to a gene: 13. CDR1 and CDR2 (germline): LNHDA, SQIVND (reference sequence). CDR3 length equals 18 residues. The CDR3 here is CASSIQGQGFSIAYEQYF. In DNA form, the CDR3 reads TGTGCCAGTAGTATCCAGGGACAGGGGTTTTCAATCGCCTACGAGCAGTACTTC.

The genes are TRBV27 and TRBJ2-2; D not certain. Trimming left V 7 bases short and J 3 bases short, with 6 bases between. The CDR3 loop spans 12 amino acids. The germline V gene encodes CDR1 MNHEY and CDR2 SMNVEV (reference sequence). The CDR3 nucleotides are TGTGCCAGCAATGGAGACACCGGGGAGCTGTTTTTT. This sequence encodes CASNGDTGELFF.

This chain joins TRBV19 and TRBJ1-1; tentatively, D is TRBD1 (5 bases). V lost 6 bases to trimming and J lost 6 bases, with 11 bases between them. CDR1 and CDR2 (germline): LNHDA, SQIVND (reference sequence). This CDR3 is 12 amino acids long. CDR3 sequence: CASSSPGAEAFF. CDR3 sequence (DNA): TGTGCCAGTAGCTCCCCGGGGGCTGAAGCTTTCTTT.

The chain uses TRBV13 and TRBJ1-1; D is perhaps TRBD1 (5 bases). In germline, CDR1 is PRHDT, CDR2 FYEKMQ (reference sequence). This CDR3 comprises 13 residues. The germline V and J ends were trimmed by 5 bases and 1 base, with 8 bases remaining between them. CDR3 DNA: TGTGCCAGCAGCATAACAGGGAACACTGAAGCTTTCTTT. Encoded protein: CASSITGNTEAFF. Combining the CDR3 with reference TRBV13 and TRBJ1-1 gives the whole variable domain AAGVIQSPRHLIKEKRETATLKCYPIPRHDTVYWYQQGPGQDPQFLISFYEKMQSDKGSIPDRFSAQQFSDYHSELNMSSLELGDSALYFCASSITGNTEAFFGQGTRLTVV.